These 3 T cell receptor beta chains originate from one sample sequenced in a study of T cell repertoires in cytomegalovirus infection. TCRdb reanalysed the reads using MiXCR and keeps one entry per CDR3 protein. Of about 680,000 distinct CDR3 sequences in the sample, 20% to 25% were seen once. Source material: CD8+ T cells from PBMCs. These receptors all stem from a human donor in good health (CMV status not recorded). Some clones in this sample may be carry-over from other donors' samples.

This clonotype was recorded a few times. The rearrangement links TRBV29-1 to TRBJ1-2, with D tentatively TRBD1 (6 bases). This CDR3 contains 12 residues. Germline V CDR1 and CDR2: SQVTM, ANQGSEA. Trimming pared 5 bases from V and 4 bases from J, leaving 11 bases between. CDR3 amino acids: CSVPPGAYGYTF. CDR3 DNA sequence: TGCAGCGTTCCCCCGGGGGCCTATGGCTACACCTTC.

CDR3 loop: CASGLVRGISTDTQYF. In DNA, the CDR3 is TGTGCTAGTGGTTTGGTACGGGGGATAAGCACAGATACGCAGTATTTT. V usage is TRBV12-5 and J usage is TRBJ2-3; D perhaps matches TRBD2 (6 bases). This CDR3 has 16 residues. CDR1 is LGHNT, CDR2 FRNRAP, per germline. Trimming pared 0 bases from V and 0 bases from J, leaving 10 bases between. The entire variable domain, with the rest obtained from reference TRBV12-5 and TRBJ2-3, is as follows: DARVTQTPRHKVTEMGQEVTMRCQPILGHNTVFWYRQTMMQGLELLAYFRNRAPLDDSGMPKDRFSAEMPDATLATLKIQPSEPRDSAVYFCASGLVRGISTDTQYFGPGTRLTVL.

This clonotype was seen only a few times. The J gene is TRBJ2-1, the V gene TRBV19; no reliable D call. The V and J ends lost 8 bases and 2 bases respectively, with 4 bases between them. The V gene's germline CDR1 is LNHDA and CDR2 SQIVND (reference sequence). This CDR3 is built from 11 residues. This chain's CDR3 is CASGAYNEQFF. The CDR3 DNA reads TGTGCCAGTGGAGCCTACAATGAGCAGTTCTTC. The full variable domain, in which reference TRBV19 and TRBJ2-1 provide the parts outside the CDR3, is DGGITQSPKYLFRKEGQNVTLSCEQNLNHDAMYWYRQDPGQGLRLIYYSQIVNDFQKGDIAEGYSVSREKKESFPLTVTSAQKNPTAFYLCASGAYNEQFFGPGTRLTVL.